This T cell receptor (beta chain) was obtained from a study of T cells in Graves' hyperthyroidism and ophthalmopathy. Germline loops: CDR1 SGHAT, CDR2 FQNNGV. The J segment lost 7 bases and the V segment lost 5 bases, leaving 4 bases of the junction unmatched. The CDR3 is 12 amino acids. It was RNA transcripts that yielded the amplified TCR beta CDR3 regions. An initial round of RT-PCR targeting the TCR CDR3 relied on the HTBI primer set. MiXCR, run by TCRdb on the multiplex PCR reads, gives a single entry per CDR3 protein. The table has 450,000 to 600,000 distinct CDR3 sequences, just under 20% seen once.

This rearrangement joins TRBV11-2 to TRBJ1-1, with 7 nucleotides matching TRBD1. The TCR sequence derives from a man aged 40-49 years with Graves' ophthalmopathy. Sequences were obtained from blood. Here the CDR3 reads CASSVDRDEAFF. DNA of the CDR3: TGTGCCAGCAGCGTTGACAGGGATGAAGCTTTCTTT.